The rows below give T cell receptor beta chains drawn from one sample of a study of identical twins. From the 5' RACE reads, TCRdb called clonotypes with MiXCR, one entry per CDR3 protein. The sample has roughly 220,000 distinct CDR3 sequences, roughly 7.1% seen once. The same data also went into a second study, on T cells expressing NK-cell markers.

Source material: CD8+ T cells sorted from blood. The receptors shown here come from a woman aged 18-29 years in good health. Each CDR3 is given with its conserved first and last residue. The order of the fields is clone size, J gene, V gene, CDR3 protein. Some rows mark clone size as missing; the rest say once, few, many or name a class of expanded clone.

size: few
J: TRBJ1-4
V: TRBV5-1
CDR3: CASSLRGQGIANEKLFF

size: many
J: TRBJ2-7
V: TRBV5-1
CDR3: CASSPTGSPYEQYF

size: NA
J: TRBJ2-5
V: TRBV7-2
CDR3: CASSLVTAGGETQYF

size: few
J: TRBJ2-1
V: TRBV9
CDR3: CASGGYNEQFF

size: few
J: TRBJ2-5
V: TRBV7-6
CDR3: CASSLLEIRETQYF

size: NA
J: TRBJ2-6
V: TRBV7-2
CDR3: CASSPISGVRGANVLTF

size: NA
J: TRBJ2-7
V: TRBV6-2/TRBV6-3
CDR3: CASSYGYYEQYF

size: NA
J: TRBJ2-7
V: TRBV19
CDR3: CASSTQGSSYEQYF

size: NA
J: TRBJ2-5
V: TRBV10-2
CDR3: CASSSGLAETQYF

size: many
J: TRBJ1-1
V: TRBV12-3/TRBV12-4
CDR3: CASSLGDRGPVAEAFF

size: many
J: TRBJ2-3
V: TRBV5-1
CDR3: CASSLRSDTQYF

size: NA
J: TRBJ2-6
V: TRBV12-3/TRBV12-4
CDR3: CASSGGDRVWANVLTF

size: few
J: TRBJ2-1
V: TRBV20-1
CDR3: CSARADGVEQFF

size: few
J: TRBJ1-2
V: TRBV29-1
CDR3: CSVDGTAGPYGYTF

size: few
J: TRBJ2-3
V: TRBV11-2
CDR3: CASSLEGLAGGPTDTQYF

size: NA
J: TRBJ2-5
V: TRBV10-1
CDR3: CASSPREGAKTQYF

size: NA
J: TRBJ2-1
V: TRBV6-2/TRBV6-3
CDR3: CASSYTRDPYNEQFF

size: many
J: TRBJ2-7
V: TRBV10-2
CDR3: CASSTQGTYEQYF

size: few
J: TRBJ2-1
V: TRBV6-2/TRBV6-3
CDR3: CASRGPRSSYNEQFF

size: NA
J: TRBJ2-1
V: TRBV5-1
CDR3: CASSLEGAEQFF

size: NA
J: TRBJ1-2
V: TRBV7-2
CDR3: CASTPGYTF

size: few
J: TRBJ2-3
V: TRBV7-9
CDR3: CASSLVVGRTDTQYF

size: many
J: TRBJ1-2
V: TRBV4-3
CDR3: CASSQNKGSGYTF

size: few
J: TRBJ2-3
V: TRBV27
CDR3: CASSSRTGGDSQYF

size: NA
J: TRBJ1-1
V: TRBV12-3/TRBV12-4
CDR3: CASSFGQGGTEAFF

size: NA
J: TRBJ2-7
V: TRBV5-6
CDR3: CASSSRQVHYEQYF

size: few
J: TRBJ2-4
V: TRBV7-9
CDR3: CASSPSGAKNIQYF

size: NA
J: TRBJ1-5
V: TRBV20-1
CDR3: CSGSGLGQPQHF

size: NA
J: TRBJ2-2
V: TRBV7-9
CDR3: CASPRLLTGELFF

size: NA
J: TRBJ2-7
V: TRBV6-5
CDR3: CASSYSSGVGPSYEQYF

size: NA
J: TRBJ2-7
V: TRBV29-1
CDR3: CSVTSGKNYEQYF

size: NA
J: TRBJ1-2
V: TRBV12-3/TRBV12-4
CDR3: CASSLNGHNYGYTF

size: many
J: TRBJ2-7
V: TRBV7-2
CDR3: CASSLTSGPSYEQYF

size: NA
J: TRBJ2-7
V: TRBV25-1
CDR3: CASSELTGPYEQYF

size: many
J: TRBJ2-4
V: TRBV7-9
CDR3: CASSLAPTTLAKNIQYF

size: NA
J: TRBJ2-2
V: TRBV20-1
CDR3: CSATARANTGELFF

size: NA
J: TRBJ1-1
V: TRBV5-1
CDR3: CASSDTVARDRSEAFF

size: NA
J: TRBJ2-7
V: TRBV13
CDR3: CASSGTAPYEQYF

size: many
J: TRBJ2-1
V: TRBV10-3
CDR3: CAISESGSSYNEQFF

size: many
J: TRBJ1-3
V: TRBV4-2
CDR3: CASSQDRGGAGNTIYF